What follows describes a single TCR beta chain. This sample stems from a study of cytomegalovirus exposure and HLA in healthy donors. The CDR3 is 16 amino acids. Germline values: CDR1 SGHRS, CDR2 YFSETQ. Trimming at V came to 3 bases and at J to 1 base, leaving 8 bases not matched to a gene. It was with 60 Vbeta and 13 Jbeta primers that the PCR ran. Clones were read by immunoSEQ multiplex PCR, and TCRdb kept only the in-frame ones, dropping some. The sample's table shows roughly 220,000 clones. The clonotype originates from a girl aged 2 to 9 in good health and CMV-seropositive. This chain connects TRBV5-1 to TRBJ1-1, with TRBD1 matching over 8 bases. Sequences were obtained from PBMCs. In DNA, the CDR3 is TGCGCCAGCAGCTCGATTTACGGGACAGGGAACACTGAAGCTTTCTTT. Translated: CASSSIYGTGNTEAFF.